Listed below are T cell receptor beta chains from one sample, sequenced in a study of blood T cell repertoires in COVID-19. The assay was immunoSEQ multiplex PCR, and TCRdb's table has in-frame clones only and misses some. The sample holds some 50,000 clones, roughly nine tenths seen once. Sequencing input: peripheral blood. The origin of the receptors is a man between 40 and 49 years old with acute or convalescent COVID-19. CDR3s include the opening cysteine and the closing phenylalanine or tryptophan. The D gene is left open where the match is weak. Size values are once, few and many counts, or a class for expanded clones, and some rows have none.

TGTGCTAGTGCCCTGGGGGGAGCAGATACGCAGTATTTT	CASALGGADTQYF	-	-	TRBJ2-3	TRBV12-5
TGTGCCAGCAGCCAGGTCCCCCTGGCAGGAAACACCATATATTTT	CASSQVPLAGNTIYF	-	-	TRBJ1-3	TRBV3-1/TRBV3-2
TGTGCCAGCAGTGAATCTTGGCGAGGGGGAACCTTC	CASSESWRGGTF	-	-	TRBJ1-2	TRBV2
TGTGCCAGCAGCCCGAGAAGGGCGGTAGCGTACGAGCAGTACTTC	CASSPRRAVAYEQYF	few	-	TRBJ2-7	TRBV9
TGTGCCAGCAGTACTGACAGGGGGAGACAGCCCCAGCATTTT	CASSTDRGRQPQHF	-	TRBD1	TRBJ1-5	TRBV6-5
TGTGCCAGCAGTCCGAGACTAGTTGACTACGAGCAGTACTTC	CASSPRLVDYEQYF	-	-	TRBJ2-7	TRBV27
TGTGCCAGCAGCCATCGACTAGCGGGCGGGGTAAATGAGCAGTTCTTC	CASSHRLAGGVNEQFF	-	TRBD2	TRBJ2-1	TRBV11-2
TGTGCCTGGAATCTTCAGACTAGCGGGAGAAGCGCCCAGTACTTC	CAWNLQTSGRSAQYF	-	TRBD2	TRBJ2-5	TRBV30
TGTGCCAGCAGCGTAGGATATAGCGTGACCTACGAGCAGTACTTC	CASSVGYSVTYEQYF	-	-	TRBJ2-7	TRBV9
TGTGCCAGCAGCTTATTATCGACAGGCGCTTTGCAGGGCTACACCTTC	CASSLLSTGALQGYTF	-	-	TRBJ1-2	TRBV9
TGTGCCAGCAGTCGACTAGCGGGAGGGTCCGGGGAGACCCAGTACTTC	CASSRLAGGSGETQYF	-	TRBD2	TRBJ2-5	TRBV6-6
TGTGCCAGCAGCTTAGTGGGACAGGGGTACGAGCAGTACTTC	CASSLVGQGYEQYF	-	TRBD1	TRBJ2-7	TRBV7-6
TGTGCCAGTAGACAGTGGGCAACGGAAGCTTTCTTT	CASRQWATEAFF	-	-	TRBJ1-1	TRBV19
TGCGCCAGCAGCGGCGGGACAGGGTACAATGAGCAGTTCTTC	CASSGGTGYNEQFF	-	TRBD1	TRBJ2-1	TRBV5-1
TGTGCCAGCAGTTACCTAGACAGGGAGGAAGGCTACACCTTC	CASSYLDREEGYTF	once	TRBD1	TRBJ1-2	TRBV2
TGTGCCAGCAGCTTAGGACTGAGAAGCAATGAGCAGTTCTTC	CASSLGLRSNEQFF	-	-	TRBJ2-1	TRBV7-3
TGTGCCAGCAGTTTAACTCCGGGACTAGCGGGAGGGATGGGGGAGACCCAGTACTTC	CASSLTPGLAGGMGETQYF	-	TRBD2	TRBJ2-5	TRBV28
TGTGCCAGCAGTGATGGGACAGGGGACCATGGCTACACCTTC	CASSDGTGDHGYTF	-	TRBD1	TRBJ1-2	TRBV6-4
TGTGCCAGCAGCTTGTGGGGAAGGGGGGAGACCCAGTACTTC	CASSLWGRGETQYF	once	-	TRBJ2-5	TRBV7-9
TGTGCCAGCACCGAGTGGCAGGGAGAAGCTTTCTTT	CASTEWQGEAFF	-	-	TRBJ1-1	TRBV6-5
TGTGCCAGCAGCGAGGGGGGGTACCCCTACGAGCAGTACTTC	CASSEGGYPYEQYF	-	-	TRBJ2-7	TRBV7-9
TGTGCCAGTAGAGACAGAGCGTTGGCTAAAAACATTCAGTACTTC	CASRDRALAKNIQYF	-	-	TRBJ2-4	TRBV19
TGCGCCAGCAGCTTGGCCTCGAAACACAGAAACGGGGAGCTGTTTTTT	CASSLASKHRNGELFF	-	-	TRBJ2-2	TRBV5-1
TGTGCCAGCAGTGTTCGGGACTCCAACTATGGCTACACCTTC	CASSVRDSNYGYTF	-	-	TRBJ1-2	TRBV2
TGTGCCAGCAGCCCAGGCGGGGCAGACTCTGGAAACACCATATATTTT	CASSPGGADSGNTIYF	-	-	TRBJ1-3	TRBV11-2
TGTGCCAGCAGCGAGGCCTTAGACAGGGGGGTTTTGTATGAGCAGTTCTTC	CASSEALDRGVLYEQFF	-	TRBD1	TRBJ2-1	TRBV13
TGTGCCAGCAGCGTATACGGAGACACCGGGGAGCTGTTTTTT	CASSVYGDTGELFF	once	-	TRBJ2-2	TRBV9
TGTGCCAGCAGTCCTGGGACATCCAATTCACCCCTCCACTTT	CASSPGTSNSPLHF	-	-	TRBJ1-6	TRBV6-4
TGCGCCAGCAGCCAAGAGGTCGGGAGGGCCGGGGGAGATACGCAGTATTTT	CASSQEVGRAGGDTQYF	-	TRBD2	TRBJ2-3	TRBV4-3
TGTGCCAGTAGCCCCATCGGAGGGGGCAATCAGCCCCAGCATTTT	CASSPIGGGNQPQHF	-	-	TRBJ1-5	TRBV19
TGCGCCAGCAGCCGAGACAGGGTTAGTAACTCCTACGAGCAGTACTTC	CASSRDRVSNSYEQYF	few	TRBD1	TRBJ2-7	TRBV4-1
TGTGCCAGTAGTATAGACCCGAGCTCCTACAATGAGCAGTTCTTC	CASSIDPSSYNEQFF	-	-	TRBJ2-1	TRBV19
TGTGCCAGCAGCACCCGAGCTGCAACTAATGAAAAACTGTTTTTT	CASSTRAATNEKLFF	-	-	TRBJ1-4	TRBV11-2
TGTGCCAGCAGCCGAAGAGCGGAGTCCTACAATGAGCAGTTCTTC	CASSRRAESYNEQFF	-	-	TRBJ2-1	TRBV7-7
TGCAGCGTTGAGCAGGCTTCTGGAAACACCATATATTTT	CSVEQASGNTIYF	-	-	TRBJ1-3	TRBV29-1
TGTGCCAGAAGCTTTACTACCGGGACTAGCGGGAGCCGAGGAGGTTACGAGCAGTACTTC	CARSFTTGTSGSRGGYEQYF	-	TRBD2	TRBJ2-7	TRBV5-3
TGTGCCAGCAGCCTTGGGGGGGACCGCTACACCTTC	CASSLGGDRYTF	once	-	TRBJ1-2	TRBV7-6
TGTGCCAGCAGCAAACGGGTAGAGCGGGAGATGAACGAGCAGTACTTC	CASSKRVEREMNEQYF	-	-	TRBJ2-7	TRBV21-1
TGTGCCAGTAGTATCTTCGGGACTGGTGAGAGCGAGCAGTACTTC	CASSIFGTGESEQYF	few	-	TRBJ2-7	TRBV19
TGTGCCAGCAGCGTGGACAGTCGTCGGACTGAAGCTTTCTTT	CASSVDSRRTEAFF	-	-	TRBJ1-1	TRBV5-4
TGTGCCAGCATCCCGACTAGCGGGAGCTACAATGAGCAGTTCTTC	CASIPTSGSYNEQFF	-	TRBD2	TRBJ2-1	TRBV6-5
TGCAGTGCTAGCAGGGACACTGAAGCTTTCTTT	CSASRDTEAFF	-	-	TRBJ1-1	TRBV20-1
TGTGCCAGCAGTGACTATATTCGAACAGGCCCGTATGGCTACACCTTC	CASSDYIRTGPYGYTF	-	-	TRBJ1-2	TRBV6-4
TGCGCCAGCAGCCAAAAGGTCGCAATAGGAGGTAAGGTCACTGAAGCTTTCTTT	CASSQKVAIGGKVTEAFF	-	-	TRBJ1-1	TRBV4-3
TGTGCCAGCAGTTTCGATGCGCCGAGCTCTGGAAACACCATATATTTT	CASSFDAPSSGNTIYF	-	-	TRBJ1-3	TRBV6-6
TGTGCCATCAGTGAAGTCGGCCACGGGGACGAGCAGTACTTC	CAISEVGHGDEQYF	-	-	TRBJ2-7	TRBV10-3
TGTGCCAGCAGCTTTGCTCGGGGTGCTAGCACAGATACGCAGTATTTT	CASSFARGASTDTQYF	-	-	TRBJ2-3	TRBV5-6
TGTGCCAGCAGCCCTAGTTTGGGGACAGGCTACACTGAAGCTTTCTTT	CASSPSLGTGYTEAFF	-	TRBD1	TRBJ1-1	TRBV7-9
TGTGCCAGCAGCCAAGACTGGGGACAGGGAAACGAGCAGTACTTC	CASSQDWGQGNEQYF	-	TRBD1	TRBJ2-7	TRBV14
TGTGCCAGCAGTTACACCTCGAACACCGGGGAGCTGTTTTTT	CASSYTSNTGELFF	-	-	TRBJ2-2	TRBV2